This T cell receptor (beta chain) was observed in a study of OX40 agonist ivuxolimab in advanced cancers. General study points: Compared with others, partial responders at 0.1-3.0 mg/kg displayed clonal expansion among the lowest.

Drawing of blood for sampling happened at baseline, at cycle 4 day 1, and at cycle 7 day 1. Per the germline V gene, CDR1 is SGHTA and CDR2 is FQGTGA. V was shortened by 4 bases and J by 2 bases, with 17 bases between the two germline ends. The CDR3 runs to 16 residues. Assay: immunoSEQ multiplex PCR; the TCRdb copy retains only in-frame clones and omits some. The sample lists tens of thousands of clones, 90% to 95% occurring once. With regard to this clone: The target antigen is unknown.

Sequencing used CD4+ or CD8+ T cells sorted from blood, obtained in a trial of the OX40 agonist ivuxolimab. The chain carries TRBV7-3 and TRBJ1-1; possible D gene TRBD1, 6 bases. This receptor was identified in an adult with an advanced solid tumor such as melanoma, head and neck, liver or kidney cancer. The CDR3 region has the DNA TGTGCCAGCAGCTGGGTCGGGGGGACACCCAACACTGAAGCTTTCTTT. It is translated as CASSWVGGTPNTEAFF.